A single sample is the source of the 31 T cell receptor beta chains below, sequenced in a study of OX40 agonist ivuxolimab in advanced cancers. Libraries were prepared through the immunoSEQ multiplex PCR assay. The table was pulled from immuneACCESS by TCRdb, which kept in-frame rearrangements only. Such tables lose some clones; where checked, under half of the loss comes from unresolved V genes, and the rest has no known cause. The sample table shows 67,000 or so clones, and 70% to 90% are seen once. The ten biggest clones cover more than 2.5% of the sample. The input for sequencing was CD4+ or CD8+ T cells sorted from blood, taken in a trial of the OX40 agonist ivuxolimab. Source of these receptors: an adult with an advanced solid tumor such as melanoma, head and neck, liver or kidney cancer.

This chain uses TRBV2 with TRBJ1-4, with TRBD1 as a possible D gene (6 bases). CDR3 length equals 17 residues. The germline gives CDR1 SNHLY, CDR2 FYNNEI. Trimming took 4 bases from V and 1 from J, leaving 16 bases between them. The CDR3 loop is CASSVDRLRVTNEKLFF. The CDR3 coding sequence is TGTGCCAGCAGTGTCGACAGGCTCCGGGTAACTAATGAAAAACTGTTTTTT. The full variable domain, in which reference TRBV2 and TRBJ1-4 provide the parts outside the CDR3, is EPEVTQTPSHQVTQMGQEVILRCVPISNHLYFYWYRQILGQKVEFLVSFYNNEISEKSEIFDDQFSVERPDGSNFTLKIRSTKLEDSAMYFCASSVDRLRVTNEKLFFGSGTQLSVL.

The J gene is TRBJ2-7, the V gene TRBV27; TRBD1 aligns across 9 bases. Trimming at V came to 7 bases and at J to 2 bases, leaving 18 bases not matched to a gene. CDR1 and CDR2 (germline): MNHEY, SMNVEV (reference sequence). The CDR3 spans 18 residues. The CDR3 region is CASTFFTPGQGIAYEQYF. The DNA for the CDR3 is TGTGCCAGCACCTTTTTTACTCCGGGACAGGGAATCGCCTACGAGCAGTACTTC.

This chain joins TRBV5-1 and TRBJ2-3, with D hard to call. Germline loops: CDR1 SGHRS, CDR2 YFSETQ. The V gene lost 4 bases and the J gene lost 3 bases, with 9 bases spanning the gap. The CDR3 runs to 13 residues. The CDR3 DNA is TGCGCCAGCAGCGGCCCTGAAACAGATACGCAGTATTTT. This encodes CASSGPETDTQYF.

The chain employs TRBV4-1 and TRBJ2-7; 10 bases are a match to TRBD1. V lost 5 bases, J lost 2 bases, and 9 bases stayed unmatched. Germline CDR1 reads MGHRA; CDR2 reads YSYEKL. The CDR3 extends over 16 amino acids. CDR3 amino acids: CASSRAGTGVTYEQYF. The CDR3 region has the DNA TGCGCCAGCAGCAGAGCCGGGACAGGGGTAACCTACGAGCAGTACTTC.

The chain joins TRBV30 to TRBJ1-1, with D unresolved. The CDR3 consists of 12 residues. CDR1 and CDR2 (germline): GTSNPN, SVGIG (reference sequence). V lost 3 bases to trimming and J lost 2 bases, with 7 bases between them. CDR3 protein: CAWRSRNTEAFF. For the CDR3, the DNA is TGTGCCTGGAGGTCGCGTAACACTGAAGCTTTCTTT.

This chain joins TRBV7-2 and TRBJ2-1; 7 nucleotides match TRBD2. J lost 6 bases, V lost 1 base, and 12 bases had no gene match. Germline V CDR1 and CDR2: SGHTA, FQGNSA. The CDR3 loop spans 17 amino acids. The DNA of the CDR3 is TGTGCCAGCAGCTTAGGCTTTAGCGGGCGACCCTTCAATGAGCAGTTCTTC. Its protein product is CASSLGFSGRPFNEQFF.

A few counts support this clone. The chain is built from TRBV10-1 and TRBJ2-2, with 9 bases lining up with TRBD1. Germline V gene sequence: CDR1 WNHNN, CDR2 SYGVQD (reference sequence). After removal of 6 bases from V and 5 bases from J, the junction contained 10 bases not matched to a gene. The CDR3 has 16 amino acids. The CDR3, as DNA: TGCGCCAGCAGCGAGACAGGGGGGACCTGGACCGGGGAGCTGTTTTTT. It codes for CASSETGGTWTGELFF.

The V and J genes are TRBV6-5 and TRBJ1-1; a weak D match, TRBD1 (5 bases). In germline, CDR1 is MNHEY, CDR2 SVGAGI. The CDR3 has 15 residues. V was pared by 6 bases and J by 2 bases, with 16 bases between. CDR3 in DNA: TGTGCCAGCAGCCCGACTCAGGGCGGTAACACTGAAGCTTTCTTT. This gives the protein CASSPTQGGNTEAFF.

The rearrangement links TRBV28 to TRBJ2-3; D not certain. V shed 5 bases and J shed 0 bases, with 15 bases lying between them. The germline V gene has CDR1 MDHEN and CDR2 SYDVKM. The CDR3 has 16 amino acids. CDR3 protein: CASSDNAIPSTDTQYF. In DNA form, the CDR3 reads TGTGCCAGCAGTGACAACGCAATCCCAAGCACAGATACGCAGTATTTT.

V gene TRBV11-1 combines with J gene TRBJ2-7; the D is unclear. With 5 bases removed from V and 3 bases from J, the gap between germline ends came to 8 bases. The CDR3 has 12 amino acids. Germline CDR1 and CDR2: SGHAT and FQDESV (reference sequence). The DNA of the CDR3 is TGTGCCAGCAGCCAAACGAGCTACGAGCAGTACTTC. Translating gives CASSQTSYEQYF.

This chain's CDR3 is CASSEGGDAASYEQYF. As DNA, the CDR3 is TGTGCCAGCAGTGAAGGGGGGGATGCGGCCTCCTACGAGCAGTACTTC. The rearrangement uses TRBV2 and TRBJ2-7; tentative D call: TRBD2 (6 bases). The germline V gene encodes CDR1 SNHLY and CDR2 FYNNEI. The CDR3 totals 16 residues. With 1 base removed from V and 0 bases from J, the gap between germline ends came to 13 bases.

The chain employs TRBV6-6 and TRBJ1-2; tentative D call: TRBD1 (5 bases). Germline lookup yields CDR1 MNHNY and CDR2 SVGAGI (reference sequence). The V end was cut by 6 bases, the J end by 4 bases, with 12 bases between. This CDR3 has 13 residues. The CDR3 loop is CASRLTEFYGYTF. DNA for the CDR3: TGTGCCAGCAGACTGACAGAGTTCTATGGCTACACCTTC.

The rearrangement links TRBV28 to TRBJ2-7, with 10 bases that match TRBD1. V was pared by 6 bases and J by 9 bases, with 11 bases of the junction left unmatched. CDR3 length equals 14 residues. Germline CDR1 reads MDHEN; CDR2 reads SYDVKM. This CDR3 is CASRGQGSFPGQYF. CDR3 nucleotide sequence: TGTGCCAGCAGGGGACAGGGGTCGTTCCCCGGGCAGTACTTC.

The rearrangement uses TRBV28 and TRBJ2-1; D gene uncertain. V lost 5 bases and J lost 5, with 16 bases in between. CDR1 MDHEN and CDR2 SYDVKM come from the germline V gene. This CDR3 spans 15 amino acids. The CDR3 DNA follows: TGTGCCAGCAGTCGCCCTGTACCCCCCCACAATGAGCAGTTCTTC. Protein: CASSRPVPPHNEQFF.

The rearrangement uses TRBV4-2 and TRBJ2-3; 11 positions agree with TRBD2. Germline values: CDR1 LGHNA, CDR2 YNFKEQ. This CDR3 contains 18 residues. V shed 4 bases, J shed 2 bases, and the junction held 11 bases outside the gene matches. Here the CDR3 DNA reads TGTGCCAGCAGCCTGCAGGTCTATAGCGGGGGGGCCACAGATACGCAGTATTTT. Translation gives CASSLQVYSGGATDTQYF.

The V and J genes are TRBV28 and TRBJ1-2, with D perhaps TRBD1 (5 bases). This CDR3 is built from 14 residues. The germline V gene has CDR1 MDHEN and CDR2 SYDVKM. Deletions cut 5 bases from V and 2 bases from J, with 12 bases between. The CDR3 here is CASSPSGDNYGYTF. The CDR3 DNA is TGTGCCAGCAGTCCCTCGGGGGACAACTATGGCTACACCTTC.

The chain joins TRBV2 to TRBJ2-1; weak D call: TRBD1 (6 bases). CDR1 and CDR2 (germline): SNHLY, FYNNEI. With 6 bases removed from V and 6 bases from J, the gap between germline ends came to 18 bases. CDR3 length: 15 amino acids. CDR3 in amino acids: CASSSQGDRSNEQFF. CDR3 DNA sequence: TGTGCCAGCAGCTCACAGGGCGATCGAAGCAATGAGCAGTTCTTC.

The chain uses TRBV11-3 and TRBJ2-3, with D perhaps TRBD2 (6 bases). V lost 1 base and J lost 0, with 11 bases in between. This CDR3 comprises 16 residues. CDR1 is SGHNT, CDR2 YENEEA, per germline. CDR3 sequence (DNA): TGTGCCAGCAGCTTAGGCGGGGATCATAGCACAGATACGCAGTATTTT. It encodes CASSLGGDHSTDTQYF.

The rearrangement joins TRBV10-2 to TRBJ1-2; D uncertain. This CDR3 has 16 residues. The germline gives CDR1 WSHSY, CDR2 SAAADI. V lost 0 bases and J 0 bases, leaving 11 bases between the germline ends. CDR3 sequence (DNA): TGCGCCAGCAGTGAGTCGTCCAGGCCTGCTAACTATGGCTACACCTTC. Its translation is CASSESSRPANYGYTF.

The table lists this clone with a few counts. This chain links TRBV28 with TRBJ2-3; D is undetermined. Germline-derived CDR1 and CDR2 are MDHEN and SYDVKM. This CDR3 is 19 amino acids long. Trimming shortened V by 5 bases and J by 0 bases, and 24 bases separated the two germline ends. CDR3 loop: CASSARTLPRLTSTDTQYF. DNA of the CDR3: TGTGCCAGCAGTGCCAGGACCTTACCTAGGCTTACTAGCACAGATACGCAGTATTTT.

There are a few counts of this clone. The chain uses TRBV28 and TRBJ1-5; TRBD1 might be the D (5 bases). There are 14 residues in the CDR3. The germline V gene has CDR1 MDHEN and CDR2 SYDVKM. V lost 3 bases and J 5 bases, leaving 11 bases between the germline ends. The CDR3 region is CASSLRDQHQPQHF. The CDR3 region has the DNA TGTGCCAGCAGTTTGAGGGACCAACATCAGCCCCAGCATTTT. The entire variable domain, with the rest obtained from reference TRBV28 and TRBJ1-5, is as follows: DVKVTQSSRYLVKRTGEKVFLECVQDMDHENMFWYRQDPGLGLRLIYFSYDVKMKEKGDIPEGYSVSREKKERFSLILESASTNQTSMYLCASSLRDQHQPQHFGDGTRLSIL.

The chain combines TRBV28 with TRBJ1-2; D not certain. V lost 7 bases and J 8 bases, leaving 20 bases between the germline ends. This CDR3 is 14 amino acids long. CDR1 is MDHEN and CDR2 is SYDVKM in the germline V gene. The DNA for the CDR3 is TGTGCCAGCAAAATTAGCAGATCCCCGGGGGGCTACACCTTC. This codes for CASKISRSPGGYTF.

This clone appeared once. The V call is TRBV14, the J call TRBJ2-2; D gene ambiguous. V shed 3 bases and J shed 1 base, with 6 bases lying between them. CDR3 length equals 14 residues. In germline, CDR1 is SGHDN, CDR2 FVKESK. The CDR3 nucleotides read TGTGCCAGCAGCCAGGTCCGGAACACCGGGGAGCTGTTTTTT. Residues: CASSQVRNTGELFF.

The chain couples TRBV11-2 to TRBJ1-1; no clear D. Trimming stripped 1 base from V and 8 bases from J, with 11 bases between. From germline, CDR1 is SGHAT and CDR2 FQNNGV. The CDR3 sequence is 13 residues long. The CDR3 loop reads CASSLGRHAEAFF. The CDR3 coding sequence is TGTGCCAGCAGCTTAGGAAGACATGCCGAAGCTTTCTTT.

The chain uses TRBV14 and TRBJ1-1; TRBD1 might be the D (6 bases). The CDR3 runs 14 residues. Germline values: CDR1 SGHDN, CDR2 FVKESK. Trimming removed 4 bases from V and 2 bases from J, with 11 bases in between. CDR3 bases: TGTGCCAGCAGCCCCCCGGGGGCTAACACTGAAGCTTTCTTT. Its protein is CASSPPGANTEAFF.

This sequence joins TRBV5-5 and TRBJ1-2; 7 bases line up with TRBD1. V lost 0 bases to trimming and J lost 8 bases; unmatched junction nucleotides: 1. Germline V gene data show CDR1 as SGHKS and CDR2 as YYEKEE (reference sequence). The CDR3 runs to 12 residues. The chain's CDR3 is CASSLAQGGYTF. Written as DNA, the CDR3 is TGTGCCAGCAGCTTGGCACAGGGGGGCTACACCTTC. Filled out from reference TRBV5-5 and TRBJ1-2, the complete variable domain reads DAGVTQSPTHLIKTRGQQVTLRCSPISGHKSVSWYQQVLGQGPQFIFQYYEKEERGRGNFPDRFSARQFPNYSSELNVNALLLGDSALYLCASSLAQGGYTFGSGTRLTVV.

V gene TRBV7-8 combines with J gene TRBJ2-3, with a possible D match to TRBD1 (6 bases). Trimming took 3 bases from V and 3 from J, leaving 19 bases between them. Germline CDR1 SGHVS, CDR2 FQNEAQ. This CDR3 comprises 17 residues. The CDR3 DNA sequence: TGTGCCAGCAGCTTGAGCCCGGGACATCTACTTACAGATACGCAGTATTTT. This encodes CASSLSPGHLLTDTQYF.

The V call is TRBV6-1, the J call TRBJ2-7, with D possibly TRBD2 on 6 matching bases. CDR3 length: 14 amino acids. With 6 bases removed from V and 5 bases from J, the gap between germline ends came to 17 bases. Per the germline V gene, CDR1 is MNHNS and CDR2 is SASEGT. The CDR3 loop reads CASSRGGEVHEQYF. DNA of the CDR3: TGTGCCAGCAGCCGCGGCGGGGAGGTCCACGAGCAGTACTTC.

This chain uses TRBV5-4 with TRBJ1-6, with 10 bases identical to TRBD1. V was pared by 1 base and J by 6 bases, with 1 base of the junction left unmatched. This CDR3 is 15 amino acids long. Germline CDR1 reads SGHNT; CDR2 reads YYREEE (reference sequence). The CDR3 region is CASSLRTGGNSPLHF. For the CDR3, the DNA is TGTGCCAGCAGCTTGAGGACAGGGGGTAATTCACCCCTCCACTTT.

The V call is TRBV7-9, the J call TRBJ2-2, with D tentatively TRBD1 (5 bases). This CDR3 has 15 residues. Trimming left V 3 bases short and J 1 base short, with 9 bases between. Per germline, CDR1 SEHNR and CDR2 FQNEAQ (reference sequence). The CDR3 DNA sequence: TGTGCCAGCAGCTTCGACCAGGGGAACACCGGGGAGCTGTTTTTT. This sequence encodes CASSFDQGNTGELFF.

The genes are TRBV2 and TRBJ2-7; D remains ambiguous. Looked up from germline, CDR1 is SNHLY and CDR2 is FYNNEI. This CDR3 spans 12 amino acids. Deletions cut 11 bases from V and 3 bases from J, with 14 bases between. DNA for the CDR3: TGTGCCTCCGGCGTTAGAGGCTACGAGCAGTACTTC. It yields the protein CASGVRGYEQYF.